This entry features one TCR beta chain sequence. Its antigen remains unknown. Trimming took 4 bases from V and 3 from J, leaving 12 bases between them. Germline V gene sequence: CDR1 SQVTM, CDR2 ANQGSEA. This CDR3 has 13 amino acids. The entry originates in a study of coeliac disease. Clones were sequenced by immunoSEQ multiplex PCR, and TCRdb holds only the in-frame ones, with some missing. The sample shows thousands of clones, 60% to 80% of them seen only once. Whole-study findings and limits: Of coeliac lamina propria samples, about 55% of the 18 held published gliadin-specific TRB sequences, versus 1 of 6 controls.

The rearrangement links TRBV29-1 to TRBJ2-5; unclear D gene. The sample was lymphocytes from the gut lamina propria. This sequence was found in a man in his 60s with celiac disease on a gluten-free diet. The CDR3 sequence: CSVGATGKETQYF. DNA for the CDR3: TGCAGCGTTGGGGCAACTGGAAAAGAGACCCAGTACTTC.